A selection of T cell receptor beta chains follows, all from one sample in a study of blood T cell repertoires in COVID-19. Using immunoSEQ multiplex PCR, the repertoire was profiled, and TCRdb retains in-frame clones only, with some absent. The repertoire includes about 62,000 clones, 85% to 90% of them detected once, and 15% to 20% sits in the top ten. Sequenced: peripheral blood. Every receptor here comes from a woman aged 60-75 years with COVID-19, enrolled during active disease. Each CDR3 is given with its conserved first and last residue. Each record gives: D gene, J gene, clone size, V gene, CDR3 DNA, CDR3 protein. The D gene is left open where the match is weak. The listing skips clone size in some rows; elsewhere it reads once, few, many or a size class.

d_call: .
j_call: TRBJ2-5
clone_size: .
v_call: TRBV20-1
cdr3_nt: TGCAGTGCTATCAGGTCGGAGACCCAGTACTTC
cdr3_aa: CSAIRSETQYF

d_call: TRBD2
j_call: TRBJ2-1
clone_size: .
v_call: TRBV9
cdr3_nt: TGTGCCAGCAGCGCCAGTAGCGGGGCCTACAATGAGCAGTTCTTC
cdr3_aa: CASSASSGAYNEQFF

d_call: TRBD1
j_call: TRBJ1-6
clone_size: .
v_call: TRBV11-2
cdr3_nt: TGTGCCAGCAGCTTAGCTACAGGGGGACCCCTCCACTTT
cdr3_aa: CASSLATGGPLHF

d_call: TRBD1
j_call: TRBJ1-1
clone_size: once
v_call: TRBV9
cdr3_nt: TGTGCCAGCAGCGTTTATACAGGGGGCGTGAACACTGAAGCTTTCTTT
cdr3_aa: CASSVYTGGVNTEAFF

d_call: .
j_call: TRBJ1-6
clone_size: .
v_call: TRBV7-2
cdr3_nt: TGTGCCAGCAGCAGGGGGACACCCTATAATTCACCCCTCCACTTT
cdr3_aa: CASSRGTPYNSPLHF

d_call: TRBD1
j_call: TRBJ1-3
clone_size: .
v_call: TRBV10-3
cdr3_nt: TGTGCCATCAGTCCCCCCCGGACAGGGTCTGGAAACACCATATATTTT
cdr3_aa: CAISPPRTGSGNTIYF

d_call: .
j_call: TRBJ2-1
clone_size: few
v_call: TRBV4-2
cdr3_nt: TGTGCCAGCAGCCAAGTAGCACGGAATGAGCAGTTCTTC
cdr3_aa: CASSQVARNEQFF

d_call: TRBD1
j_call: TRBJ1-2
clone_size: .
v_call: TRBV19
cdr3_nt: TGTGCCAGTAGTCTGGACCTATTCTCGGACAGGGCTGGTGGCTACACCTTC
cdr3_aa: CASSLDLFSDRAGGYTF

d_call: TRBD1
j_call: TRBJ1-4
clone_size: few
v_call: TRBV27
cdr3_nt: TGTGCCAGCAGTCTATCTTTAGGACAGGGGCTGGCGGAACTGTTTTTT
cdr3_aa: CASSLSLGQGLAELFF

d_call: TRBD1
j_call: TRBJ2-3
clone_size: once
v_call: TRBV7-2
cdr3_nt: TGTGCCAGCAGCTGGGGGGACAGGGGGCGTTCCACAGATACGCAGTATTTT
cdr3_aa: CASSWGDRGRSTDTQYF

d_call: TRBD1
j_call: TRBJ1-5
clone_size: once
v_call: TRBV30
cdr3_nt: TGTGCCTGGAGGGGACAGGGCTCCAGTCAGCCCCAGCATTTT
cdr3_aa: CAWRGQGSSQPQHF

d_call: TRBD2
j_call: TRBJ2-7
clone_size: once
v_call: TRBV24-1
cdr3_nt: TGTGCCCACGACGCGGGGGTCTCCTACGAGCAGTACTTC
cdr3_aa: CAHDAGVSYEQYF

d_call: .
j_call: TRBJ1-5
clone_size: medium-sized
v_call: TRBV3-1/TRBV3-2
cdr3_nt: TGTGCCAGCAGCCAAGTCCGGGGTGATCAGCCCCAGCATTTT
cdr3_aa: CASSQVRGDQPQHF

d_call: TRBD1
j_call: TRBJ1-4
clone_size: .
v_call: TRBV19
cdr3_nt: TGTGCCAGTAGGACGGGACAGCTCAAACTGTTTTTT
cdr3_aa: CASRTGQLKLFF

d_call: TRBD2
j_call: TRBJ2-7
clone_size: .
v_call: TRBV14
cdr3_nt: TGTGCCAGCAGTCCCCTTCTAGCGGCAACGGGGGAGCAGTACTTC
cdr3_aa: CASSPLLAATGEQYF